One and the same sample provided the 3 T cell receptor beta chains below, sequenced in a study of T cell changes during pregnancy in multiple sclerosis. The data were produced by immunoSEQ multiplex PCR, yet TCRdb's version contains in-frame clones alone and is incomplete. This sample has about 57,000 clones, with around 92% found just once. This sample comprised CD4+ T cells from peripheral blood mononuclear cells, obtained in the second trimester of pregnancy. Receptors were obtained from a female donor with multiple sclerosis, enrolled in a pregnancy study.

This clone has just a few counts. V is TRBV19 and J is TRBJ1-5, with 7 bases aligning to TRBD1. J gave up 9 bases and V 3 bases, and 14 bases lay outside the gene matches. This CDR3 is built from 16 residues. Germline V gene data show CDR1 as LNHDA and CDR2 as SQIVND (reference sequence). The CDR3 sequence is CASSILGGDRAGPQHF. CDR3 in DNA: TGTGCCAGTAGTATCCTCGGTGGGGACAGAGCTGGGCCCCAGCATTTT.

The chain employs TRBV5-1 and TRBJ2-1; the match to TRBD2 covers 12 bases. V lost 5 bases and J lost 8; bases outside the gene matches: 5. The CDR3 consists of 14 residues. The V gene's germline CDR1 is SGHRS and CDR2 YFSETQ. The DNA for the CDR3 is TGCGCCAGCAGAACTAGCGGGGGGAGGGATGAGCAGTTCTTC. As protein: CASRTSGGRDEQFF.

The chain uses TRBV27 and TRBJ2-1; D is perhaps TRBD2 (5 bases). The CDR3 totals 14 residues. V lost 8 bases to trimming and J lost 7 bases, with 18 bases between them. The germline V gene encodes CDR1 MNHEY and CDR2 SMNVEV (reference sequence). The CDR3 DNA reads TGTGCCAGCCGAAATCTAGCTCTTGGGAATGAGCAGTTCTTC. It codes for CASRNLALGNEQFF.